This TCR beta chain was obtained from a study of T cells in severe cutaneous drug reactions. In the study overall: RegiSCAR criteria gave all enrolled patients a probable or definite SJS/TEN or DRESS diagnosis. Blister fluid/cells and PBMC came from acute- or recovery-stage patients. General study points: In carbamazepine-induced Stevens-Johnson syndrome or toxic epidermal necrolysis, TRBV12-4 averaged around 29% in blister cells and 4.5% to 5% in PBMC.

Its frequency marks this clonotype as medium-sized. Antigen: not known. Bulk and single-cell libraries used iRepertoire multiplex PCR with TCR subtype-specific primers. Bulk TCR beta libraries came from multiplex PCR with V, D, J primers. For each CDR3 protein, TCRdb gives one entry from its re-call of the multiplex PCR reads, without DNA. The specimen's table records just over 20,000 distinct CDR3 sequences. Germline loops: CDR1 KGHSH, CDR2 LQKENI. The CDR3 is made up of 14 amino acids. Carbamazepine had induced Stevens-Johnson syndrome or toxic epidermal necrolysis in the sequenced donors. The sequenced sample consisted of PBMCs. V gene TRBV18 combines with J gene TRBJ2-6. The source of this sequence is a human donor with toxic epidermal necrolysis, a severe cutaneous drug reaction. The CDR3 here is CASSPNSGANVLTF.